This T cell receptor beta chain emerged from a study of T cell repertoires in cytomegalovirus infection. V gave up 6 bases and J gave up 10 bases; unmatched junction bases: 8. The CDR3 covers 15 residues. Germline CDR1 reads MNHEY; CDR2 reads SMNVEV (reference sequence). TCRdb analysed the reads with MiXCR anew, one entry per CDR3 protein. The sample holds tens of thousands of distinct CDR3 sequences; approximately 46% are singletons and the top ten take just over 90%. Points on this clonotype: Its antigen is unknown.

This TCR came from a human donor in good health (CMV status not recorded). Some clones in this sample may be carry-over from other donors' samples. Material: CD8+ T cells from cultured PBMCs, obtained from culture after CMV antigen stimulation. J is TRBJ2-1 and V is TRBV27; the match to TRBD2 covers 14 bases. The CDR3 region has the DNA TGTGCCAGCAGCTGGGGACTAGCGGGAGAGTTAGAGCAGTTCTTC. Translating it yields CASSWGLAGELEQFF.